This T cell receptor (beta chain) was recorded in a study of blood T cell repertoires in COVID-19. Study overall: Researchers got acute and convalescent COVID-19 samples from the United States, Italy and Spain. PBMCs, B-cell-depleted T cells, or T cells were the source of the cDNA or gDNA that made up the material.

A Seattle source enrolled patients during active infection and followed them longitudinally. From germline, CDR1 is SEHNR and CDR2 FQNEAQ (reference sequence). Trimming removed 5 bases from V and 7 bases from J, with 11 bases in between. The CDR3 covers 13 residues. Study processing details: Cell counts per sample came from amplifying reference gene primers. Repertoires were generated with immunoSEQ multiplex PCR, while TCRdb's copy carries only in-frame clones and drops some. The V and J calls and the clone size are those of that table, but D and trimming were determined from the DNA. The sample has about 170,000 clones, more than 85% seen once.

This TCR derives from an elderly woman with COVID-19, enrolled during active disease. Sequencing input: peripheral blood. The chain joins TRBV7-9 to TRBJ2-2; TRBD2 is a possible D gene (6 bases). CDR3 residues: CASSGGLGGELFF. The CDR3 coding sequence is TGTGCCAGCAGCGGGGGACTTGGCGGGGAGCTGTTTTTT.